This T cell receptor (beta chain) emerged from a study of T cell responses to AZD1222 COVID-19 vaccine. Worth noting for this clone: Its antigen is not identified.

The protocol was immunoSEQ multiplex PCR, while the TCRdb copy is restricted to in-frame clones and leaves out a portion. Counted here are 100,000 to 130,000 clones, 85% to 95% occurring once; the ten biggest clones make up around 5.9%. Samples with a second dose at about 4 or about 12 weeks were pooled together. Overall study results and limits: Without day 14 samples, only post-peak T cell repertoires were studied. White British people made up most donors, females outnumbered males, and clonal diversity was possibly underestimated. Only a handful of people who got AZD1222 tested seropositive at baseline.

The sample in question was peripheral blood, obtained 28 days after the second AZD1222 dose. This clonotype was sampled from an adult who received the AZD1222 COVID-19 vaccine.

The CDR3 here is CASSPRGGSYNEQFF. As DNA, the CDR3 is TGTGCCAGCAGTCCCAGAGGAGGCTCCTACAATGAGCAGTTCTTC. The chain is built from TRBV6-6 and TRBJ2-1, with D perhaps matching TRBD2 (5 bases). This CDR3 spans 15 amino acids. Trimming pared 5 bases from V and 0 bases from J, leaving 11 bases between. Germline V gene lookup returns CDR1 MNHNY and CDR2 SVGAGI (reference sequence).